The 18 T cell receptor beta chains below were found in one sample sequenced in a study of blood T cells in healthy people across ages. A sample-barcoded 5' primer and a J-beta primer mix were used in a second PCR of roughly 7 to 11 cycles. TCRdb re-analysed the 5' RACE reads in MiXCR, keeping a single row per CDR3 protein. Among roughly 900,000 distinct CDR3 sequences listed, approximately 49% were seen once. Sequenced: blood. The source of these receptors is a man between 25 and 39 years old in good health.

The V and J genes are TRBV4-3 and TRBJ1-6, with D maybe TRBD1 (6 bases). V lost 0 bases to trimming and J lost 10 bases, with 13 bases between them. The CDR3 totals 15 residues. Per the germline V gene, CDR1 is LGHNA and CDR2 is YSLEER. The CDR3 nucleotides read TGCGCCAGCAGCCAAGATAGCGGGGGCTGGTCACCCCTCCACTTT. Its protein product is CASSQDSGGWSPLHF.

The rearrangement joins TRBV5-1 to TRBJ2-7; a possible D gene is TRBD2 (5 bases). The germline CDR1 and CDR2 sequences are SGHRS and YFSETQ. The CDR3 extends over 14 amino acids. Trimming removed 0 bases at V and 5 bases at J, with 12 bases between. CDR3 bases: TGCGCCAGCAGCTTGGGGGGAGAGATCCACGAGCAGTACTTC. It yields the protein CASSLGGEIHEQYF.

The gene calls are TRBV20-1 and TRBJ2-4; 7 bases are a match to TRBD1. Per the germline V gene, CDR1 is DFQATT and CDR2 is SNEGSKA (reference sequence). The V segment lost 5 bases and the J segment 13 bases; nucleotides outside the gene matches: 14. The CDR3 totals 13 residues. CDR3 in amino acids: CSAGRTGSYKQYF. DNA for the CDR3: TGCAGTGCTGGACGGACAGGCTCCTACAAGCAGTACTTC.

Points on this clonotype: Being one base from a much bigger clone, this may be a read error. This sequence joins TRBV20-1 and TRBJ2-7, with 11 bases lining up with TRBD2. CDR3 length: 14 amino acids. The germline V gene encodes CDR1 DFQATT and CDR2 SNEGSKA (reference sequence). CDR3 sequence reads: CNAPLAGVRYEQYF. The CDR3 DNA sequence: TGCAATGCCCCACTAGCGGGGGTTCGGTACGAGCAGTACTTC.

This clonotype came up a few times. The chain combines TRBV4-1 with TRBJ2-7; D is undetermined. The CDR3 contains 14 residues. The ends were cut back, 3 bases at V and 4 bases at J, with 13 bases in the middle. The germline V gene has CDR1 MGHRA and CDR2 YSYEKL. CDR3 protein: CASSQGRGDYEQYF. The CDR3 coding sequence is TGCGCCAGCAGCCAGGGCAGAGGAGATTACGAGCAGTACTTC.

This chain connects TRBV5-1 to TRBJ2-5; 10 nucleotides match TRBD2. This CDR3 region has 16 residues. The V segment lost 1 base and the J segment 5 bases; nucleotides outside the gene matches: 8. Per germline, CDR1 SGHRS and CDR2 YFSETQ. CDR3 nucleotides: TGCGCCAGCAGCTTGAACGAGCGGGGGGGCATTGAGACCCAGTACTTC. Protein sequence: CASSLNERGGIETQYF.

The V gene is TRBV3-1, the J gene TRBJ1-2; D call uncertain. This CDR3 has 14 residues. Germline V gives CDR1 LGHDT, CDR2 YNNKEL (reference sequence). V lost 0 bases, J lost 8 bases, and 13 bases lay in between. CDR3 in amino acids: CASSQDKGSRGYTF. CDR3 bases: TGTGCCAGCAGCCAAGATAAGGGTTCTCGGGGCTACACCTTC.

The chain recombines TRBV20-1 with TRBJ2-7, with 11 bases that match TRBD1. Germline lookup yields CDR1 DFQATT and CDR2 SNEGSKA (reference sequence). Trimming at V came to 3 bases and at J to 8 bases, leaving 6 bases not matched to a gene. The CDR3 covers 13 residues. CDR3 residues: CSARGQGGVKQYF. In nucleotides, the CDR3 is TGCAGTGCTAGGGGACAGGGGGGGGTCAAGCAGTACTTC.

The chain has TRBV7-3 and TRBJ2-7; the D gene is possibly TRBD2 (5 bases). The CDR3 consists of 16 residues. V was pared by 0 bases and J by 0 bases, with 12 bases between. CDR1 SGHTA and CDR2 FQGTGA come from the germline V gene. CDR3 bases: TGTGCCAGCAGCTTAACGGGTAGCGTACCCTCCTACGAGCAGTACTTC. Translation gives CASSLTGSVPSYEQYF. Looking up the rest from reference TRBV7-3 and TRBJ2-7 gives the full variable domain: GAGVSQTPSNKVTEKGKYVELRCDPISGHTALYWYRQSLGQGPEFLIYFQGTGAADDSGLPNDRFFAVRPEGSVSTLKIQRTERGDSAVYLCASSLTGSVPSYEQYFGPGTRLTVT.

Details on this clonotype: Mismatch with germline at one junction end may stem from a read error. The chain carries TRBV3-1 and TRBJ1-1; maybe TRBD1 (6 bases). The CDR3 has 14 amino acids. Germline loops: CDR1 LGHDT, CDR2 YNNKEL (reference sequence). Written as DNA, the CDR3 is TGTGCCAGCAGCCAAGAAGGACAGACCCCTGAGGCTTTCTTT. Translating gives CASSQEGQTPEAFF.

This clonotype was recorded once. V and J are TRBV27 and TRBJ2-3; 7 bases line up with TRBD1. Germline CDR1 is MNHEY and CDR2 is SMNVEV (reference sequence). The CDR3 covers 14 residues. Germline trimming cut 4 bases from V and 7 bases from J; bases unmatched to any gene: 8. CDR3 sequence: CASSSDRVRHTQYF. The CDR3 coding sequence is TGTGCCAGCAGTTCCGACAGGGTTCGCCATACGCAGTATTTT.

The sample holds a few counts of this clonotype. The chain recombines TRBV24-1 with TRBJ2-4; weak D call: TRBD1 (6 bases). Deletions cut 4 bases from V and 3 bases from J, with 12 bases between. CDR1 and CDR2 from the germline V gene are KGHDR and SFDVKD. The CDR3 totals 15 residues. This CDR3 is CATSEGGRGKNIQYF. CDR3 nucleotide sequence: TGTGCCACCAGTGAAGGGGGAAGGGGCAAAAACATTCAGTACTTC.

J is TRBJ2-7 and V is TRBV7-9; possible D gene TRBD1, 6 bases. Germline assignment: CDR1 SEHNR and CDR2 FQNEAQ (reference sequence). The CDR3 has 16 residues. Trimming took off 3 bases at V and 1 base at J, with 16 bases between the two ends. The CDR3 loop reads CASSLVLGASSYEQYF. The CDR3 nucleotides read TGTGCCAGCAGCTTGGTTTTGGGGGCATCGTCCTACGAGCAGTACTTC.

This clonotype showed up just a few times. V and J are TRBV7-2 and TRBJ2-2; 12 bases agree with TRBD2. Germline-derived CDR1 and CDR2 are SGHTA and FQGNSA. CDR3 length equals 17 residues. Unmatched junction bases numbered 3, after V lost 2 bases and J lost 2 bases. The CDR3 DNA is TGTGCCAGCAGCTTATCTAGCGGGGGGGCTAACACCGGGGAGCTGTTTTTT. Its protein product is CASSLSSGGANTGELFF.

In this sample, this clonotype turned up a few times. The V and J genes are TRBV18 and TRBJ2-7; D perhaps matches TRBD1 (5 bases). Germline CDR1 and CDR2: KGHSH and LQKENI. With 0 bases removed from V and 3 bases from J, the gap between germline ends came to 9 bases. The CDR3 length is 14 residues. The CDR3 here is CASSPPSQGYEQYF. The CDR3 region has the DNA TGTGCCAGCTCACCACCGTCTCAGGGCTACGAGCAGTACTTC.

This clonotype was observed a few times. Here the CDR3 reads CASSKDSGGGEQFF. DNA for the CDR3: TGTGCCAGCAGTAAGGACTCGGGGGGAGGTGAGCAGTTCTTC. V and J are TRBV6-5 and TRBJ2-1, with 7 positions matching TRBD2. The CDR3 runs 14 residues. Germline CDR1 reads MNHEY; CDR2 reads SVGAGI. With 5 bases clipped from V and 9 bases from J, the junction kept 10 bases outside the gene matches.

The gene calls are TRBV11-2 and TRBJ1-2; 9 bases match TRBD1. Germline CDR1 and CDR2: SGHAT and FQNNGV. The length of the CDR3 is 16 residues. With V trimmed by 5 bases and J by 4 bases, 11 bases remained unmatched. CDR3 coding DNA: TGTGCCAGCAGCCCACCAAGGACAGGGGCCTCCTATGGCTACACCTTC. Protein product: CASSPPRTGASYGYTF.

This rearrangement joins TRBV6-1 to TRBJ1-1, with 10 nucleotides matching TRBD1. V shed 0 bases, J shed 1 base, and the junction held 8 bases outside the gene matches. CDR3 length: 18 amino acids. Germline V CDR1 and CDR2: MNHNS, SASEGT. CDR3 amino acids: CASSEAGTGVRGNTEAFF. CDR3 DNA: TGTGCCAGCAGTGAAGCCGGGACAGGGGTAAGAGGGAACACTGAAGCTTTCTTT.